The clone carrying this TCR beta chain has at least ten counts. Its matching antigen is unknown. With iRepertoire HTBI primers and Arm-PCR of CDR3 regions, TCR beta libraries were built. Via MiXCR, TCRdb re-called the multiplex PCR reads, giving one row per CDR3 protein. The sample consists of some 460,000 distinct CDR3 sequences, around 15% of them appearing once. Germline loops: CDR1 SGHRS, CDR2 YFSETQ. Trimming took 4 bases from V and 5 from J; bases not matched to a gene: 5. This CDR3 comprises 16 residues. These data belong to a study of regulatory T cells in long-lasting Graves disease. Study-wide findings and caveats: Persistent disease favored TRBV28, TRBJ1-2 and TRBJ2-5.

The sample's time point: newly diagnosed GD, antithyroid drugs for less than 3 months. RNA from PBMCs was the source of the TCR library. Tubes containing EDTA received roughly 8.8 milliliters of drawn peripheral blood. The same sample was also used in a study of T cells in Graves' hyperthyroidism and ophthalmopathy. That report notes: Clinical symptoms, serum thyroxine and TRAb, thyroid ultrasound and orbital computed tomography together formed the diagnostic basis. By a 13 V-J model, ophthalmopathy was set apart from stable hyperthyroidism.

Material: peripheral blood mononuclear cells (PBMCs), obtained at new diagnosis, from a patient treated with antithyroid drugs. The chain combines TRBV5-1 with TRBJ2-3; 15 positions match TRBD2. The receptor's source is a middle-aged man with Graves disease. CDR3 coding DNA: TGCGCCAGCAGCCAGAGGACTAGCGGGAGGGAAGATACGCAGTATTTT. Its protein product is CASSQRTSGREDTQYF.